Presented here are 21 T cell receptor beta chains from one specimen sequenced in a study of Graves' ophthalmopathy and Graves' hyperthyroidism. RNA served as the template for amplifying TCR beta CDR3 regions. HTBI primers were used in a first-round RT-PCR, which preceded a second-round multiplex PCR. MiXCR, applied by TCRdb to the multiplex PCR reads, yields one record per CDR3 protein. The table has 450,000 to 600,000 distinct CDR3 sequences, under 45% seen once; the top ten hold roughly 4.5%. The specimen was peripheral blood or thyroid tissue (not recorded which). These receptors all come from an adult man with Graves' hyperthyroidism.

V usage is TRBV28 and J usage is TRBJ1-6; 7 nucleotides agree with TRBD1. The germline CDR1 and CDR2 sequences are MDHEN and SYDVKM. V trimming: 2 bases; J trimming: 6 bases; junction bases outside the gene matches: 7. The CDR3 extends over 16 amino acids. DNA of the CDR3: TGTGCCAGCAGTTTAGGGACAGTTACGATTAATTCACCCCTCCACTTT. Its protein is CASSLGTVTINSPLHF.

This clonotype has at least ten counts. The J gene is TRBJ1-6, the V gene TRBV7-3, with D perhaps matching TRBD1 (6 bases). Trimming took off 4 bases at V and 7 bases at J, with 8 bases between the two ends. The CDR3 has 13 residues. CDR1 and CDR2 from the germline V gene are SGHTA and FQGTGA. CDR3 region: CASSSGVNSPLHF. In DNA, the CDR3 is TGTGCCAGCAGCTCAGGGGTCAATTCACCCCTCCACTTT.

This clonotype appeared many times. The gene calls are TRBV29-1 and TRBJ2-7; D might be TRBD2 (6 bases). The germline V and J ends were trimmed by 5 bases and 6 bases, with 11 bases remaining between them. There are 11 residues in the CDR3. The germline V gene encodes CDR1 SQVTM and CDR2 ANQGSEA. The CDR3 nucleotides are TGCAGCGTTTCCCAGGAGGGCGAGCAGTACTTC. Its protein is CSVSQEGEQYF.

Regarding this clonotype: A read error may be the cause here, since a much bigger clone is one base away. The genes are TRBV5-4 and TRBJ2-5, with D unclear. The CDR3 loop spans 16 amino acids. V was cut by 1 base and J by 2 bases, with 15 bases left in between. The germline gives CDR1 SGHNT, CDR2 YYREEE (reference sequence). The CDR3 loop is CASSLRVPPSQETQYF. DNA of the CDR3: TGTGCCAGCAGCTTGAGGGTCCCACCTTCTCAAGAGACCCAGTACTTC.

This clonotype came up many times. The J gene is TRBJ1-5, the V gene TRBV12-3 or TRBV12-4; 7 nucleotides match TRBD1. CDR3 length: 17 residues. V lost 5 bases to trimming and J lost 6 bases; unmatched junction nucleotides: 16. The DNA for the CDR3 is TGTGCCAGCAGTCCCTATTTTGACAGGGTGGATGGTCAGCCCCAGCATTTT. This translates into CASSPYFDRVDGQPQHF.

This clonotype was detected many times. This chain joins TRBV6-1 and TRBJ2-7, with D uncertain. CDR3 length equals 13 residues. V was pared by 7 bases and J by 3 bases, with 13 bases between. Germline values: CDR1 MNHNS, CDR2 SASEGT. CDR3 nucleotide sequence: TGTGCCAGCAACGACCCGTCGGACTACGAGCAGTACTTC. Protein product: CASNDPSDYEQYF.

This clonotype was counted many times. CDR3 protein: CASSLDRPGLAGSEQYF. CDR3 bases: TGTGCCAGCAGCTTGGACCGACCGGGACTAGCGGGATCCGAGCAGTACTTC. The chain recombines TRBV5-6 with TRBJ2-7; the match to TRBD2 covers 13 bases. Per the germline V gene, CDR1 is SGHDT and CDR2 is YYEEEE. This CDR3 has 17 amino acids. V shed 0 bases and J 6 bases; nucleotides not matched to a gene: 9.

V is TRBV6-5 and J is TRBJ2-5; 9 bases are shared with TRBD1. Germline assignment: CDR1 MNHEY and CDR2 SVGAGI. This CDR3 comprises 14 residues. Unmatched junction bases numbered 5, after V lost 6 bases and J lost 3 bases. CDR3 sequence reads: CASRTGGLEETQYF. Here the CDR3 DNA reads TGTGCCAGCAGAACAGGGGGCTTAGAAGAGACCCAGTACTTC.

V is TRBV12-3 or TRBV12-4 and J is TRBJ2-5; TRBD1 agrees at 9 bases. The CDR3 consists of 15 residues. The V and J ends lost 5 bases and 3 bases, in that order; junction bases with no gene match: 7. CDR3 bases: TGTGCCAGCAGTGACTGGGGACAGGGAGAAGAGACCCAGTACTTC. This codes for CASSDWGQGEETQYF.

This clonotype was seen many times. This chain links TRBV5-1 with TRBJ1-2; D call uncertain. CDR3 length equals 12 residues. With 0 bases removed from V and 10 bases from J, the gap between germline ends came to 10 bases. The germline CDR1 and CDR2 sequences are SGHRS and YFSETQ. CDR3: CASSLAADSYTF. Here the CDR3 DNA reads TGCGCCAGCAGCTTGGCGGCAGACTCCTACACCTTC. Full variable domain (remainder filled in from reference TRBV5-1 and TRBJ1-2): KAGVTQTPRYLIKTRGQQVTLSCSPISGHRSVSWYQQTPGQGLQFLFEYFSETQRNKGNFPGRFSGRQFSNSRSEMNVSTLELGDSALYLCASSLAADSYTFGSGTRLTVV.

This clonotype was detected many times. The J gene is TRBJ2-7, the V gene TRBV5-1, with D unclear. Trimming stripped 3 bases from V and 6 bases from J, with 7 bases between. CDR3 size: 11 residues. Looked up from germline, CDR1 is SGHRS and CDR2 is YFSETQ. The CDR3 loop is CASSWKPEQYF. The CDR3 nucleotides are TGCGCCAGCAGCTGGAAGCCCGAGCAGTACTTC.

The sample holds many counts of this clonotype. The chain links TRBV7-9 to TRBJ1-5; 12 bases align to TRBD1. The CDR3 consists of 18 residues. Germline CDR1 is SEHNR and CDR2 is FQNEAQ (reference sequence). The V segment lost 5 bases and the J segment 0 bases; nucleotides outside the gene matches: 8. This chain's CDR3 is CASSRGQGARNSNQPQHF. CDR3 sequence (DNA): TGTGCCAGCAGCCGGGGACAGGGGGCGCGAAATAGCAATCAGCCCCAGCATTTT.

This chain uses TRBV9 with TRBJ2-2; D is unresolved. The length of the CDR3 is 14 residues. Trimming cost V 7 bases and J 8 bases, with 18 bases left between them. Germline CDR1 reads SGDLS; CDR2 reads YYNGEE. The CDR3 spells CASQRTSTGGELFF. CDR3 in DNA: TGTGCCAGCCAACGTACGTCTACCGGGGGGGAGCTGTTTTTT.

This chain uses TRBV29-1 with TRBJ2-7; 13 bases are shared with TRBD2. CDR1 is SQVTM and CDR2 is ANQGSEA in the germline V gene. The ends lost 6 bases at V and 2 bases at J; junction bases unmatched: 10. This CDR3 spans 16 amino acids. CDR3 loop: CSVDGLAGDPTYEQYF. CDR3 bases: TGCAGCGTCGACGGACTAGCGGGAGATCCAACCTACGAGCAGTACTTC.

This clonotype occurred a few times. The chain joins TRBV7-9 to TRBJ2-3; tentative D call: TRBD2 (5 bases). The length of the CDR3 is 19 residues. The V gene's germline CDR1 is SEHNR and CDR2 FQNEAQ (reference sequence). V gave up 2 bases and J gave up 2 bases, with 23 bases separating them. The CDR3 nucleotides read TGTGCCAGCAGCTTAATCCTAGCTTCCACTAGAACGATCACAGATACGCAGTATTTT. Protein sequence: CASSLILASTRTITDTQYF.

This clonotype was counted ten times or more. The chain links TRBV7-8 to TRBJ2-5; D not certain. V lost 0 bases, J lost 4 bases, and 12 bases lay in between. CDR3 length equals 15 residues. Looked up from germline, CDR1 is SGHVS and CDR2 is FQNEAQ. CDR3 residues: CASSLARQVPETQYF. In DNA, the CDR3 is TGTGCCAGCAGCTTAGCAAGACAAGTTCCAGAGACCCAGTACTTC.

Points on this clonotype: A read error is likely, as this CDR3 ends without the conserved phenylalanine or tryptophan. The chain has TRBV30 and TRBJ2-7, with D possibly matching TRBD1 (6 bases). The length of the CDR3 is 13 residues. Germline V gives CDR1 GTSNPN, CDR2 SVGIG (reference sequence). Deletions cut 7 bases from V and 0 bases from J, with 13 bases between. The CDR3 region has the DNA TGTGCCTCCACCGGGACATACTCCTACGAGCAGTACCTC. Translated: CASTGTYSYEQYL.

The chain couples TRBV6-5 to TRBJ1-2; 7 bases fit TRBD1. Germline V lookup: CDR1 MNHEY, CDR2 SVGAGI. V lost 2 bases and J lost 6; bases outside the gene matches: 15. The CDR3 contains 17 residues. CDR3 nucleotide sequence: TGTGCCAGCAGTTACACTCTCCCCAGACAGGGAAGTCATGGCTACACCTTC. Amino acids: CASSYTLPRQGSHGYTF.

Ten or more counts support this clonotype. The chain uses TRBV6-5 and TRBJ1-2; 7 nucleotides match TRBD1. Germline V gene sequence: CDR1 MNHEY, CDR2 SVGAGI. The V segment lost 9 bases and the J segment 2 bases; nucleotides outside the gene matches: 3. The CDR3 covers 12 residues. CDR3 DNA sequence: TGTGCCAGTCGACAGGGAAACTATGGCTACACCTTC. Encoded protein: CASRQGNYGYTF.

This chain connects TRBV20-1 to TRBJ2-5; D might be TRBD1 or TRBD2, each matching 5 bases. The CDR3 runs to 13 residues. The ends were cut back, 3 bases at V and 2 bases at J, with 10 bases in the middle. The germline V gene encodes CDR1 DFQATT and CDR2 SNEGSKA (reference sequence). CDR3: CSASGAGQETQYF. The CDR3 DNA reads TGCAGTGCTAGCGGGGCAGGGCAAGAGACCCAGTACTTC.

This clonotype was seen ten or more times. This rearrangement joins TRBV24-1 to TRBJ1-2, with 10 bases fitting TRBD1. The CDR3 length is 15 residues. Germline values: CDR1 KGHDR, CDR2 SFDVKD. V gave up 3 bases and J gave up 3 bases; unmatched junction bases: 3. The chain's CDR3 is CATSDPGTGDYGYTF. CDR3 sequence (DNA): TGTGCCACCAGTGATCCAGGGACAGGGGACTATGGCTACACCTTC.